This T cell receptor (beta chain) came from a study of cytomegalovirus exposure and HLA in healthy donors. PCR involved 60 Vbeta and 13 Jbeta primers. The assay was immunoSEQ multiplex PCR, and TCRdb's table has in-frame clones only and misses some. The table has hundreds of thousands of clones, 76% seen once; the top ten hold around 0.63%. Trimming left V 2 bases short and J 5 bases short, with 6 bases between. This CDR3 has 13 amino acids. Germline CDR1 reads MNHNY; CDR2 reads SVGAGI (reference sequence). The receptor comes from a man aged 18-30 years in good health and CMV-seronegative. Material for sequencing was PBMCs. The J gene is TRBJ2-2, the V gene TRBV6-6; D uncertain. The CDR3 nucleotides read TGTGCCAGCAGTTACGAACAGACCGGGGAGCTGTTTTTT. Translating gives CASSYEQTGELFF.